Shown below are 3 T cell receptor beta chains from a single sample sequenced in a study of T-cell memory formation after mild COVID-19. One entry per CDR3 protein results from TCRdb running MiXCR on the 5' RACE reads. This table has fewer than 700,000 distinct CDR3 sequences, more than 15% appearing once. Input material: PBMCs or a T cell subset sorted from them (not recorded which). These receptors all stem from an adult woman who had mild COVID-19 (a few samples of this study predate the infection). Cell type and time point are not known.

The genes are TRBV10-3 and TRBJ1-2, with D tentatively TRBD1 (6 bases). This CDR3 comprises 14 residues. The germline V gene has CDR1 ENHRY and CDR2 SYGVKD. Trimming took 9 bases from V and 2 from J, leaving 16 bases between them. The CDR3: CAIQRATGNYGYTF. CDR3 bases: TGTGCCATACAAAGAGCGACAGGCAACTATGGCTACACCTTC.

The rearrangement joins TRBV12-3 or TRBV12-4 to TRBJ2-5; 12 nucleotides line up with TRBD2. This CDR3 comprises 15 residues. Trimming took 7 bases from V and 3 from J; bases not matched to a gene: 6. The CDR3 DNA is TGTGCCAGCACCTCAGGACTAGCGGGAAAAGAGACCCAGTACTTC. Translation: CASTSGLAGKETQYF.

This clonotype was detected only a few times. The chain employs TRBV4-1 and TRBJ1-6, with D uncertain. Trimming stripped 5 bases from V and 7 bases from J, with 15 bases between. From germline, CDR1 is MGHRA and CDR2 YSYEKL. The CDR3 runs 15 residues. CDR3 amino acids: CASSVGNYGNSPLHF. In DNA, the CDR3 is TGCGCCAGCAGCGTAGGAAACTACGGGAATTCACCCCTCCACTTT.